The text below deals with one TCR beta chain. Antigen unknown. These data originate in a study of PD-L1 blockade in urothelial cancer. Looking at the study overall: Analyses were performed on blood at 3 weeks after treatment start (the second dose) and at 6 weeks. A median of approximately 150,000 T cells was found in the blood samples.

Sample time point: peripheral blood 6 weeks after treatment start. Study outcomes and limitations: Patients who had durable benefit saw their tumor-associated blood clones expand more at 3 weeks. Pretreatment clonality of the blood TCR repertoire below the median was predictive of superior survival.

Sequencing was performed with immunoSEQ multiplex PCR; in TCRdb, only in-frame clones are kept and a portion is missing. The sample consists of tens of thousands of clones, 88% of them appearing once. Germline trimming cut 0 bases from V and 3 bases from J; bases unmatched to any gene: 11. The length of the CDR3 is 17 residues. Germline V gene data show CDR1 as SGHRS and CDR2 as YFSETQ. The input for sequencing was PBMCs, taken around atezolizumab (anti-PD-L1) treatment. The V gene is TRBV5-1, the J gene TRBJ1-1, with TRBD1 matching 7 bases. The TCR originated in a man aged 55 to 70 with urothelial cancer. The CDR3 loop is CASSLGYEGTVYTEAFF. The CDR3 region has the DNA TGCGCCAGCAGCTTGGGTTACGAAGGGACAGTCTACACTGAAGCTTTCTTT. Drawing the rest from reference TRBV5-1 and TRBJ1-1, the complete variable domain is KAGVTQTPRYLIKTRGQQVTLSCSPISGHRSVSWYQQTPGQGLQFLFEYFSETQRNKGNFPGRFSGRQFSNSRSEMNVSTLELGDSALYLCASSLGYEGTVYTEAFFGQGTRLTVV.